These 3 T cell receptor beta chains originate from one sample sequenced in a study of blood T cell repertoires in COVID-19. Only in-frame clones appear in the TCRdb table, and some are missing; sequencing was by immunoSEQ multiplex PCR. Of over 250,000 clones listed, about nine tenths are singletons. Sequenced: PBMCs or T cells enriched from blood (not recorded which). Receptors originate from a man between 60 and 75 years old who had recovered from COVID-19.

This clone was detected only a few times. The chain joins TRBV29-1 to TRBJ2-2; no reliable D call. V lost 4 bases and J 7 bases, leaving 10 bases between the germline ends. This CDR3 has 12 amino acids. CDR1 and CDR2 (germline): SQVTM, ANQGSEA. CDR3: CSVAELGGELFF. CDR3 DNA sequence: TGCAGCGTTGCGGAGTTGGGCGGGGAGCTGTTTTTT.

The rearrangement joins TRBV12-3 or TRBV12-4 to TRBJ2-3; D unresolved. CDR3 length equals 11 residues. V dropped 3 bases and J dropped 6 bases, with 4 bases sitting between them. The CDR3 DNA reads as TGTGCCAGCAGTTTCGGGGATACGCAGTATTTT. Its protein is CASSFGDTQYF.

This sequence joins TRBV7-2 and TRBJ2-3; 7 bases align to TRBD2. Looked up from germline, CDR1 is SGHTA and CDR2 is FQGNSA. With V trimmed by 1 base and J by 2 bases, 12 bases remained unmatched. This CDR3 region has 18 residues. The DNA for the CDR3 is TGTGCCAGCAGCTTAGAACTACAAGCGGGGCGATACACAGATACGCAGTATTTT. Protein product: CASSLELQAGRYTDTQYF.